This T cell receptor (beta chain) was sequenced in a study of blood T cell repertoires in COVID-19. At the level of the study: Sites in the United States, Italy and Spain provided acute and convalescent COVID-19 samples. Sample material is recorded as cDNA or gDNA derived from T cells, B-cell-depleted T cells, or PBMCs.

The CDR3 consists of 15 residues. The germline V gene encodes CDR1 SGDLS and CDR2 YYNGEE. The J segment lost 3 bases and the V segment lost 0 bases, leaving 3 bases of the junction unmatched. Per the authors' pipeline: Amplification with reference gene primers provided the estimates of nucleated cell counts. Sequencing was performed with immunoSEQ multiplex PCR; in TCRdb, only in-frame clones are kept and a portion is missing. V and J calls and clone size are those listed in that table; D and trimming were worked out from the DNA. The sample records around 61,000 clones, more than 75% being singletons.

Sequencing was performed on peripheral blood. The clonotype comes from a man aged 45 to 65 with active COVID-19. The chain combines TRBV9 with TRBJ2-3, with 8 bases identical to TRBD1. The CDR3 DNA reads as TGTGCCAGCAGCGTAGCAGGGGGCATGACAGATACGCAGTATTTT. This encodes CASSVAGGMTDTQYF.